This T cell receptor beta chain stems from a study of cytomegalovirus exposure and HLA in healthy donors. Study overall: Around 200 million T cells yielded some 100 million unique TCR beta sequences, as an earlier analysis found. Approximately 80 million unique TCRs, all from HLA-typed donors, were included in an early release of the data.

Primers for the PCR totalled 60 Vbeta and 13 Jbeta. Some clones are missing from TCRdb's copy, which holds only in-frame ones; the method was immunoSEQ multiplex PCR. Its table records around 76,000 clones. Germline CDR1 and CDR2: SGHVS and FQNEAQ. The CDR3 spans 15 residues. With 4 bases clipped from V and 5 bases from J, the junction kept 9 bases outside the gene matches. General study results and limits: The authors reported that TCR beta sequences could predict HLA-A and HLA-B alleles. These predictions were accurate for most subjects in the first cohort. In a later analysis, DRB1 alleles had the most associated TCRs; HLA-C alleles the fewest.

A note on this clone: Its antigen is as yet unknown.

This clonotype was obtained from a middle-aged man in good health and CMV-seronegative. The V gene is TRBV7-8, the J gene TRBJ2-5; 8 bases match TRBD1. The source material was PBMCs. The CDR3 is CASSSLGQGGETQYF. DNA for the CDR3: TGTGCCAGCAGCTCCCTCGGACAGGGTGGCGAGACCCAGTACTTC. Full variable domain (missing parts from reference TRBV7-8 and TRBJ2-5): GAGVSQSPRYKVAKRGQDVALRCDPISGHVSLFWYQQALGQGPEFLTYFQNEAQLDKSGLPSDRFFAERPEGSVSTLKIQRTQQEDSAVYLCASSSLGQGGETQYFGPGTRLLVL.